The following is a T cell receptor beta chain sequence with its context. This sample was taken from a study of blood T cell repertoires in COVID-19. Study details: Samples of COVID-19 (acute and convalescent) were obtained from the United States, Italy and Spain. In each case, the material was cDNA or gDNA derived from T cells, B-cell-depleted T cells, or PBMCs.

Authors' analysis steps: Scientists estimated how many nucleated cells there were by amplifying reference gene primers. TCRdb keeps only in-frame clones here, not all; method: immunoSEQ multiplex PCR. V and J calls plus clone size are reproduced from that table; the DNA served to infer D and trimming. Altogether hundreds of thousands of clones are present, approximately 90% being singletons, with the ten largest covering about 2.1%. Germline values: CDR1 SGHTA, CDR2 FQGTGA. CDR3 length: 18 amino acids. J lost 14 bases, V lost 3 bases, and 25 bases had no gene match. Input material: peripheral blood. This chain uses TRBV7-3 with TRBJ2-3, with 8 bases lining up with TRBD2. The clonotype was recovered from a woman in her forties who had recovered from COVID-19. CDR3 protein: CASSFGSPPSGGTRTAYF. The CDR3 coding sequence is TGTGCCAGCAGCTTCGGGTCCCCCCCCAGCGGGGGCACCAGGACCGCGTATTTT. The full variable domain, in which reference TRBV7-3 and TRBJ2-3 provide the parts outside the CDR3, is GAGVSQTPSNKVTEKGKYVELRCDPISGHTALYWYRQSLGQGPEFLIYFQGTGAADDSGLPNDRFFAVRPEGSVSTLKIQRTERGDSAVYLCASSFGSPPSGGTRTAYFGPGTRLTVL.